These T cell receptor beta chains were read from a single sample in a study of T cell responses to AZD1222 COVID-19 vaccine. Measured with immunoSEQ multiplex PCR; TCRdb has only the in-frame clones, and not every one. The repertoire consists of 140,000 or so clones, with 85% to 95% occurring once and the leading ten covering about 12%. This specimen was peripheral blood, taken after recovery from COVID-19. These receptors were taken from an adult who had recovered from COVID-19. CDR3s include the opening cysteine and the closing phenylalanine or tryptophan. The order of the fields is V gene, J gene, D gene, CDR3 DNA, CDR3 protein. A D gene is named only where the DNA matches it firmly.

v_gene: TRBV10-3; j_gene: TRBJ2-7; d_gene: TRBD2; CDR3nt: TGTGCCATCAGTGGCGGACTAGCGGGAGTTGTCTACGAGCAGTACTTC; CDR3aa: CAISGGLAGVVYEQYF
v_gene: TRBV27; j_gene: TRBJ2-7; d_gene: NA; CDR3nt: TGTGCCACCGGACCGGGATCCTTCTACGAGCAGTACTTC; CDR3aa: CATGPGSFYEQYF
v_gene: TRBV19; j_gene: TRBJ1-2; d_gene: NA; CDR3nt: TGTGCCAGCACACCGAAGGGGAGTTACTATGGCTACACCTTC; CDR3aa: CASTPKGSYYGYTF
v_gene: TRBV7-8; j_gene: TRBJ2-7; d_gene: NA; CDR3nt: TGTGCCAGCAGCCCACGCCGGGTCCCTATTTACGAGCAGTACTTC; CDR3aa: CASSPRRVPIYEQYF
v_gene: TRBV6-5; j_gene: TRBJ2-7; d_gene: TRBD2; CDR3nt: TGTGCCAGCAGTTTAGCGGGAGCCTACGAGCAGTACTTC; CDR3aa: CASSLAGAYEQYF
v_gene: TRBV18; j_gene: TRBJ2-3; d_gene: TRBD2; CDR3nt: TGTGCCAGCTCACCACTAGCGGGAGGTTCCACAGATACGCAGTATTTT; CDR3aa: CASSPLAGGSTDTQYF
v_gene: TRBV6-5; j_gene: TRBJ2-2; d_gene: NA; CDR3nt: TGTGCCAGCCTATTCGGGGATGTCACCACCGGGGAGCTGTTTTTT; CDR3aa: CASLFGDVTTGELFF
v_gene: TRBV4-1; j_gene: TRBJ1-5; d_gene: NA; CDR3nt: TGCGCCAGCAGCCCTAGGCCAGGACCCCAGCCCCAGCATTTT; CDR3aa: CASSPRPGPQPQHF
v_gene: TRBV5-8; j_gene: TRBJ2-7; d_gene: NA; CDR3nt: TGTGCCAGCAGCTTGTGGGCCTGGGGAGTGGTGGACGAGCAGTACTTC; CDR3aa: CASSLWAWGVVDEQYF
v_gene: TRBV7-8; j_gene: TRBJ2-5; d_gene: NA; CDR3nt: TGTGCCAGCAGCTACCTCGGGGGTAGCAGTCTTCAAGAGACCCAGTACTTC; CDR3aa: CASSYLGGSSLQETQYF
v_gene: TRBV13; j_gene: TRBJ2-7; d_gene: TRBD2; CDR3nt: TGTGCCAGCAGCTTAGGCGCTAGCGGACCCTACGAGCAGTACTTC; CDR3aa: CASSLGASGPYEQYF
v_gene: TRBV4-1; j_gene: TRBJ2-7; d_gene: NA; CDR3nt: TGCGCCAGCAGCCAAGAGAGGTACGGGACTCGCTCCCCCTACGAGCAGTACTTC; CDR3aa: CASSQERYGTRSPYEQYF
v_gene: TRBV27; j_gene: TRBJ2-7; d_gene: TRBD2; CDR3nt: TGTGCCAGCAGTCCTGGGACTAGCAGCGAGCAGTACTTC; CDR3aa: CASSPGTSSEQYF
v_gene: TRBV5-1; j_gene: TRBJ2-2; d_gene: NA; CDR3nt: TGCGCCAGCAGCTTCGACAGTTGGGCGACCGGGGAGCTGTTTTTT; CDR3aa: CASSFDSWATGELFF
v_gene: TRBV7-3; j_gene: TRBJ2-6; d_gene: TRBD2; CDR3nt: TGTGCCAGCAGCTTAAGCCCTAGCGGGAGGGATTCTGGGGCCAACGTCCTGACTTTC; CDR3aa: CASSLSPSGRDSGANVLTF